This T cell receptor (beta chain) was captured in a study of blood T cell repertoires in COVID-19. The germline V gene has CDR1 LGHNA and CDR2 YSLEER. Between the trimmed V and J ends, which lost 4 bases and 1 base, there was a span of 8 bases. CDR3 size: 13 residues. Authors' methods: Estimation of nucleated cell counts relied on the amplification of reference gene primers. Produced via immunoSEQ multiplex PCR; TCRdb's table is partial and in-frame only. Clone size and the V and J calls come from that table; the DNA yielded D and trimming. The sample lists a few hundred thousand clones, around 86% occurring once.

The TCR comes from a man in his sixties with acute or convalescent COVID-19. V is TRBV4-3 and J is TRBJ2-7, with D tentatively TRBD1 (6 bases). Input material: peripheral blood. CDR3: CASSPGQSYEQYF. The CDR3 DNA reads as TGCGCCAGCAGCCCCGGACAGTCCTACGAGCAGTACTTC.